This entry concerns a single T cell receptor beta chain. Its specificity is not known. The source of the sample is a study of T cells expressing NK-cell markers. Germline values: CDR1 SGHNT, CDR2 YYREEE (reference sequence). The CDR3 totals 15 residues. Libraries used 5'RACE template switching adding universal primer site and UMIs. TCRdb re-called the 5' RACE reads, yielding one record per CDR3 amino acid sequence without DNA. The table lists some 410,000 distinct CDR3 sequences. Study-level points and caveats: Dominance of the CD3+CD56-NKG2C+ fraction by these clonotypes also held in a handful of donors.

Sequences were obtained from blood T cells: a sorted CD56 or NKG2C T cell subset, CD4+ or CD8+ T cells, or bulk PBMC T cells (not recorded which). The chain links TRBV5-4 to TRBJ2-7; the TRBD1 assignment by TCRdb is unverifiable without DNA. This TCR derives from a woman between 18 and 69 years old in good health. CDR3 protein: CASSLEITGNYEQYF.